The 11 T cell receptor beta chains reported below all come from one sample, sequenced in a study of CD8+CD57+ T cells in acquired aplastic anemia. The TCR beta profiling, which covered VDJ combination and CDR3 sequence, was carried out using genomic DNA as the template. Using its own MiXCR run on the reads, TCRdb lists one record per CDR3 protein. Seen here are around 500,000 distinct CDR3 sequences, around 33% observed once, and the top ten hold less than 1%. Patients chosen for sequencing had CD8+CD57+ cells that had expanded, as shown by flow cytometry. Source material: sorted CD4+, CD8+, or CD8+CD57+ T cells (not recorded which) from PBMCs. Receptor source: a human donor with aplastic anemia.

This clonotype occurred a few times. This sequence joins TRBV25-1 and TRBJ1-1, with 8 bases matching TRBD1. With 4 bases clipped from V and 0 bases from J, the junction kept 4 bases outside the gene matches. The CDR3 contains 15 residues. The germline gives CDR1 MGHDK, CDR2 SYGVNS. The CDR3 DNA sequence: TGTGCCAGCAGTGCTTCACAGGGGGTGAACACTGAAGCTTTCTTT. This translates into CASSASQGVNTEAFF.

The chain has TRBV29-1 and TRBJ1-4, with TRBD1 matching 8 bases. The junction had 3 bases not matched to a gene; V was cut back by 3 bases and J by 6 bases. Germline V lookup: CDR1 SQVTM, CDR2 ANQGSEA. This CDR3 comprises 13 residues. CDR3 sequence: CSVDETGDEKLFF. CDR3 nucleotides: TGCAGCGTTGACGAGACAGGGGATGAAAAACTGTTTTTT.

This clonotype showed up many times. The chain carries TRBV6-1 and TRBJ2-7, with 7 bases lining up with TRBD2. This CDR3 has 15 residues. The junction had 8 bases not matched to a gene; V was cut back by 6 bases and J by 0 bases. Germline CDR1 MNHNS, CDR2 SASEGT. The CDR3 sequence: CASRPGLTHSYEQYF. The DNA for the CDR3 is TGTGCCAGCAGGCCGGGACTAACCCACTCCTACGAGCAGTACTTC.

This clonotype was seen many times. The rearrangement links TRBV9 to TRBJ2-5, with TRBD2 as a possible D gene (5 bases). The CDR3 is made up of 15 amino acids. Trimming took off 0 bases at V and 3 bases at J, with 12 bases between the two ends. Per the germline V gene, CDR1 is SGDLS and CDR2 is YYNGEE. The CDR3 is CASSVAIGEKETQYF. CDR3 coding DNA: TGTGCCAGCAGCGTAGCTATTGGGGAGAAAGAGACCCAGTACTTC.

With regard to this clonotype: A much larger clone sits a single nucleotide away, making a read error possible. V and J are TRBV12-3 or TRBV12-4 and TRBJ1-6; D is perhaps TRBD1 (6 bases). The CDR3 contains 16 residues. In DNA form, the CDR3 reads TGTGTCAGCAGGGCACCCGGGACAACTCCGATGTGGCCCCTCCACTTT. It translates to CVSRAPGTTPMWPLHF.

This chain links TRBV11-1 with TRBJ2-3; 10 bases align to TRBD2. This CDR3 comprises 17 residues. Germline CDR1 SGHAT, CDR2 FQDESV (reference sequence). The junction had 9 bases not matched to a gene; V was cut back by 4 bases and J by 2 bases. CDR3 region: CASSWDSTSGDTDTQYF. CDR3 nucleotide sequence: TGTGCCAGCAGCTGGGACAGTACTAGCGGGGACACAGATACGCAGTATTTT.

The J gene is TRBJ2-3, the V gene TRBV11-1, with 7 bases that match TRBD1. J gave up 2 bases and V 0 bases, and 5 bases lay outside the gene matches. Germline values: CDR1 SGHAT, CDR2 FQDESV (reference sequence). This CDR3 region has 16 residues. The CDR3 DNA reads as TGTGCCAGCAGCTTAGCTACCGGGACAGCCACAGATACGCAGTATTTT. Translating gives CASSLATGTATDTQYF.

This chain uses TRBV25-1 with TRBJ1-2; D not certain. Per the germline V gene, CDR1 is MGHDK and CDR2 is SYGVNS. The CDR3 runs to 14 residues. Trimming stripped 1 base from V and 8 bases from J, with 14 bases between. CDR3 sequence reads: CASSESGLAGGYTF. The CDR3 region has the DNA TGTGCCAGCAGTGAATCCGGACTCGCGGGGGGCTACACCTTC.

The sample holds many counts of this clonotype. V usage is TRBV2 and J usage is TRBJ2-7; no clear D gene. The CDR3 is 14 amino acids. V was clipped by 5 bases and J by 2 bases, with 13 bases between them. Germline V gene data show CDR1 as SNHLY and CDR2 as FYNNEI. This chain's CDR3 is CASSPDTATYEQYF. DNA for the CDR3: TGTGCCAGCAGTCCCGACACGGCTACCTACGAGCAGTACTTC.

In the case of this clonotype: An end of the junction does not agree with germline; a read error may underlie this. The chain is built from TRBV29-1 and TRBJ1-1; 8 bases are shared with TRBD1. Germline V gene sequence: CDR1 SQVTM, CDR2 ANQGSEA. The CDR3 runs to 13 residues. CDR3 region: CSAHRGLSTEVFF. CDR3 nucleotide sequence: TGCAGCGCCCACAGGGGGTTGAGCACTGAAGTTTTCTTT.

V is TRBV12-3 or TRBV12-4 and J is TRBJ2-2; D could derive from TRBD1 or TRBD2 (5 bases each). This CDR3 comprises 16 residues. Trimming removed 6 bases at V and 1 base at J, with 15 bases between. The CDR3 DNA reads as TGTGCCAGCAGGAAACCCGGGACGGAGAACACCGGGGAGCTGTTTTTT. Translating it yields CASRKPGTENTGELFF.